This T cell receptor beta chain was sequenced during a study of identical twins. Whole-study results and caveats: Cord blood's abundant beta clonotypes had fewer insertions, unlike memory repertoires.

The CDR3 consists of 16 residues. Germline values: CDR1 SGHDT, CDR2 YYEEEE. Trimming took 2 bases from V and 5 from J, leaving 14 bases between them. Via MiXCR, TCRdb re-called the 5' RACE reads, giving one row per CDR3 protein. The sample yields 1.5 million to 2 million distinct CDR3 sequences, less than 35% seen once. Comment on this clonotype: Antigen unknown.

This TCR came from a newborn girl in good health. The sequenced material came from cord blood. V usage is TRBV5-6 and J usage is TRBJ1-6; D is perhaps TRBD1 (6 bases). The CDR3 loop reads CASSFFGTPNNSPLHF. The CDR3 region has the DNA TGTGCCAGCAGCTTCTTCGGGACACCGAATAATTCACCCCTCCACTTT.